A single sample is the source of the 13 T cell receptor beta chains below, sequenced in a study of blood T cell repertoires in COVID-19 (dated by TCRdb to the early 2020s). Receptor libraries were prepared by the immunoSEQ multiplex PCR assay. This is the immuneACCESS table as TCRdb keeps it, with only in-frame sequences that have V and J called. A part of the clones is gone; compared with another copy, unresolved V genes explain less than half, and the rest is unexplained. The sample contains about 76,000 clones, 75% to 85% of them found a single time. In total, the top ten clones hold 27% of the sample. Sequencing input: peripheral blood. These receptors were taken from a human donor in a cohort sampled during active COVID-19.

The rearrangement uses TRBV4-2 and TRBJ1-6, with 7 nucleotides matching TRBD1. CDR1 and CDR2 (germline): LGHNA, YNFKEQ. CDR3 length: 16 amino acids. The V segment lost 7 bases and the J segment 4 bases; nucleotides outside the gene matches: 10. In DNA, the CDR3 is TGTGCCAGCACCCCTAGGCAGGGGGATTATAATTCACCCCTCCACTTT. Translated: CASTPRQGDYNSPLHF.

The rearrangement uses TRBV15 and TRBJ2-7, with 10 nucleotides matching TRBD1. The CDR3 spans 16 residues. Germline V gene sequence: CDR1 LNHNV, CDR2 YYDKDF (reference sequence). Losses at the gene ends were 1 base for V and 5 bases for J; bases not matched to a gene: 8. CDR3 loop: CATSRGGTGAVDEQYF. In DNA form, the CDR3 reads TGTGCCACCAGCAGAGGAGGGACAGGGGCAGTCGACGAGCAGTACTTC.

V gene TRBV5-1 combines with J gene TRBJ2-5; possible D gene TRBD2, 5 bases. This CDR3 has 12 residues. V was clipped by 5 bases and J by 3 bases, with 8 bases between them. The germline CDR1 and CDR2 sequences are SGHRS and YFSETQ. CDR3 bases: TGCGCCAGCAGACTGGGAGAAGAGACCCAGTACTTC. As protein: CASRLGEETQYF.

The chain links TRBV5-1 to TRBJ1-2; 7 nucleotides agree with TRBD1. Germline assignment: CDR1 SGHRS and CDR2 YFSETQ. The CDR3 has 13 amino acids. J was trimmed by 10 bases and V by 4 bases; bases with no gene match: 10. The CDR3 region is CASSGGQPRDYTF. In DNA form, the CDR3 reads TGCGCCAGCAGCGGGGGACAGCCTCGGGACTACACCTTC.

The genes are TRBV20-1 and TRBJ1-2; D is uncertain. The CDR3 extends over 11 amino acids. The germline V gene encodes CDR1 DFQATT and CDR2 SNEGSKA (reference sequence). Trimming took off 3 bases at V and 5 bases at J, with 7 bases between the two ends. The CDR3 region has the DNA TGCAGTGCTAGGTACGGGTATGGCTACACCTTC. It yields the protein CSARYGYGYTF.

V usage is TRBV5-4 and J usage is TRBJ1-1; TRBD1 might be the D (5 bases). The CDR3 is 16 residues long. V lost 0 bases and J lost 1, with 13 bases in between. In germline, CDR1 is SGHNT, CDR2 YYREEE (reference sequence). The DNA of the CDR3 is TGTGCCAGCAGCTTGGAATTGGGGCGCGCGAACACTGAAGCTTTCTTT. It codes for CASSLELGRANTEAFF.

The chain uses TRBV27 and TRBJ1-5; 7 bases are shared with TRBD1. From germline, CDR1 is MNHEY and CDR2 SMNVEV (reference sequence). The CDR3 consists of 15 residues. With V trimmed by 2 bases and J by 4 bases, 5 bases remained unmatched. CDR3 in amino acids: CASSLGTAGNQPQHF. The CDR3 DNA reads TGTGCCAGCAGTTTAGGGACAGCTGGGAATCAGCCCCAGCATTTT.

The chain is built from TRBV6-5 and TRBJ1-5, with 8 bases identical to TRBD1. The V and J ends lost 6 bases and 5 bases, in that order; junction bases with no gene match: 9. The CDR3 extends over 15 amino acids. Germline V gene sequence: CDR1 MNHEY, CDR2 SVGAGI. In nucleotides, the CDR3 is TGTGCCAGCAGACCGGGACAGGCCATACATCAGCCCCAGCATTTT. Translation: CASRPGQAIHQPQHF.

The gene calls are TRBV9 and TRBJ1-3; D unclear. CDR3 length: 15 residues. V was cut by 3 bases and J by 0 bases, with 10 bases left in between. Germline CDR1 reads SGDLS; CDR2 reads YYNGEE. Here the CDR3 DNA reads TGTGCCAGCAGCGCGCACGGTATCTCTGGAAACACCATATATTTT. This sequence encodes CASSAHGISGNTIYF.

The chain carries TRBV30 and TRBJ1-1, with 9 bases identical to TRBD1. Trimming removed 7 bases from V and 6 bases from J; junction bases left unmatched: 12. The CDR3 loop spans 14 amino acids. Germline V gene data show CDR1 as GTSNPN and CDR2 as SVGIG (reference sequence). The CDR3 loop reads CASKVRDRAPEAFF. As DNA, the CDR3 is TGTGCCTCCAAAGTGCGGGACAGGGCTCCTGAAGCTTTCTTT.

The chain has TRBV4-2 and TRBJ2-7; TRBD2 is a possible D gene (6 bases). V shed 4 bases and J shed 3 bases, with 13 bases lying between them. CDR1 is LGHNA and CDR2 is YNFKEQ in the germline V gene. CDR3 size: 14 residues. In nucleotides, the CDR3 is TGTGCCAGCAGCCGGACTATCCATAACTACGAGCAGTACTTC. Amino acids: CASSRTIHNYEQYF.

The rearrangement links TRBV7-2 to TRBJ2-7; tentatively, D is TRBD1 (6 bases). CDR1 and CDR2 (germline): SGHTA, FQGNSA. V was pared by 3 bases and J by 1 base, with 10 bases between. The CDR3 runs to 14 residues. The DNA for the CDR3 is TGTGCCAGCAGCTTTCCGGGACATTCCTACGAGCAGTACTTC. It yields the protein CASSFPGHSYEQYF.

The V and J genes are TRBV5-1 and TRBJ1-4; the D is unclear. This CDR3 region has 14 residues. Germline V CDR1 and CDR2: SGHRS, YFSETQ. The V gene lost 2 bases and the J gene lost 1 base, with 6 bases spanning the gap. Here the CDR3 reads CASSFTETNEKLFF. CDR3 DNA sequence: TGCGCCAGCAGCTTCACAGAAACTAATGAAAAACTGTTTTTT.